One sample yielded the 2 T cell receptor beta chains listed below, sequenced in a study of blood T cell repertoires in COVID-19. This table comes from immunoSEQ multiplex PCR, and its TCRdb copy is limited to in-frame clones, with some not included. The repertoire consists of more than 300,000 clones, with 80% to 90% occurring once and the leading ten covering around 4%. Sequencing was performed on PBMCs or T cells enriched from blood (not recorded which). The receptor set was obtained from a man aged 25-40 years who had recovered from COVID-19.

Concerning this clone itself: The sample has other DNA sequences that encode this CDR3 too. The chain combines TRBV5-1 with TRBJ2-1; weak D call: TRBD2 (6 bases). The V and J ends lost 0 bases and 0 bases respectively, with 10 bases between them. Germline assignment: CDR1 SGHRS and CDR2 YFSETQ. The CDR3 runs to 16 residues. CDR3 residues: CASSLVSGSSYNEQFF. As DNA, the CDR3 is TGCGCCAGCAGCTTGGTATCCGGGAGCTCCTACAATGAGCAGTTCTTC.

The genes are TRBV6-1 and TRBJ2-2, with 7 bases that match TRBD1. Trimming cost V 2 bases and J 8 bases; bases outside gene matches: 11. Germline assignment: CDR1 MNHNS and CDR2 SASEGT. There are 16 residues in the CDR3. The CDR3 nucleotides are TGTGCCAGCAGTGAATATAGCAGGGGGTACTCGGGGGAGCTGTTTTTT. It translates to CASSEYSRGYSGELFF.